The rows below give T cell receptor beta chains drawn from one sample of a study of T-cell memory formation after mild COVID-19. TCRdb itself ran the 5' RACE reads through MiXCR, one entry per CDR3 protein. This table holds nearly 350,000 distinct CDR3 sequences, over 10% found once. Sequenced sample: PBMCs or a T cell subset sorted from them (not recorded which). The receptors here all came from a man aged 18-30 years who had mild COVID-19 (a few samples of this study predate the infection). Cell type and time point are not known. CDR3s include the opening cysteine and the closing phenylalanine or tryptophan. A D gene is named only where the DNA matches it firmly. The size field is filled for only some rows; it gives once, few, many or a size class.

j_gene	d_gene	v_gene	abundance	CDR3aa	CDR3nt
TRBJ2-7	-	TRBV19	few	CASSPLPQGREQYF	TGTGCCAGTAGTCCCCTCCCACAGGGTCGCGAGCAGTACTTC
TRBJ2-6	-	TRBV28	-	CASSRDIRRSGANVLTF	TGTGCCAGCAGCCGGGACATACGGAGATCTGGGGCCAACGTCCTGACTTTC
TRBJ2-2	-	TRBV7-2	-	CASSFRDNTGELFF	TGTGCCAGCAGCTTCCGGGACAATACCGGGGAGCTGTTTTTT
TRBJ2-1	-	TRBV29-1	many	CSVSVAADNEQFF	TGCAGCGTTTCGGTAGCAGCTGACAATGAGCAGTTCTTC
TRBJ2-3	TRBD2	TRBV5-1	once	CASSEGLERDTQYF	TGCGCCAGCAGCGAGGGACTAGAGAGAGATACGCAGTATTTT
TRBJ1-5	TRBD1	TRBV5-1	-	CASSFGDRATQTQHF	TGCGCCAGCAGCTTCGGGGACAGGGCAACTCAGACCCAGCATTTT
TRBJ2-3	-	TRBV11-2	few	CASTRRPGAPTDTQYF	TGTGCCAGCACCCGGAGACCGGGGGCCCCGACAGATACGCAGTATTTT
TRBJ2-3	TRBD2	TRBV4-2	few	CASSQRLAVNTDTQYF	TGTGCCAGCAGCCAGCGACTAGCGGTTAACACAGATACGCAGTATTTT
TRBJ2-4	TRBD1	TRBV20-1	few	CSARTGGKNIQYF	TGCAGTGCTAGAACAGGGGGCAAAAACATTCAGTACTTC
TRBJ1-5	-	TRBV4-1	few	CASSQDRNGYQPQHF	TGCGCCAGCAGCCAAGATCGGAACGGGTATCAGCCCCAGCATTTT
TRBJ2-1	TRBD1	TRBV12-3/TRBV12-4	many	CASRPGQGGYNEQFF	TGTGCCAGCAGGCCGGGACAGGGTGGCTACAATGAGCAGTTCTTC
TRBJ2-7	TRBD2	TRBV6-5	-	CASRAASGYEQYF	TGTGCCAGCAGGGCGGCTAGCGGCTACGAGCAGTACTTC
TRBJ2-7	-	TRBV7-2	many	CASKSGGLEQYF	TGTGCCAGCAAATCCGGGGGTTTGGAGCAGTACTTC
TRBJ2-1	TRBD2	TRBV20-1	-	CSASPAGFHEQFF	TGCAGTGCTAGTCCAGCGGGGTTTCATGAGCAGTTCTTC
TRBJ1-2	-	TRBV20-1	-	CSARDRDYGYTF	TGCAGTGCTAGAGACAGGGACTATGGCTACACCTTC
TRBJ1-2	TRBD1	TRBV5-1	-	CASTYGTGNGYTF	TGCGCCAGCACCTACGGGACAGGGAACGGCTACACCTTC
TRBJ1-1	TRBD1	TRBV12-3/TRBV12-4	-	CASSPVGTGKGRTEAFF	TGTGCCAGCAGTCCGGTGGGGACAGGGAAAGGTCGCACTGAAGCTTTCTTT
TRBJ2-1	-	TRBV6-1	-	CASSAQPMGDEQFF	TGTGCCAGCAGTGCCCAACCGATGGGGGATGAGCAGTTCTTC
TRBJ1-5	-	TRBV6-2/TRBV6-3	few	CASSHHTTGYSNQPQHF	TGTGCCAGCAGCCACCACACTACAGGGTATAGCAATCAGCCCCAGCATTTT
TRBJ2-4	-	TRBV12-3/TRBV12-4	-	CASSPKRDPSAKNIQYF	TGTGCCAGCAGTCCCAAGAGGGATCCCTCGGCCAAAAACATTCAGTACTTC
TRBJ2-1	-	TRBV9	-	CASSPRYSDRYNEQFF	TGTGCCAGCAGCCCTCGATACTCAGACAGGTACAATGAGCAGTTCTTC
TRBJ2-5	-	TRBV29-1	-	CSVIPRTKETQYF	TGCAGCGTGATCCCTCGGACCAAAGAGACCCAGTACTTC
TRBJ1-1	-	TRBV24-1	few	CATSAGDTEAFF	TGTGCCACCAGTGCGGGGGACACTGAAGCTTTCTTT
TRBJ2-3	TRBD2	TRBV3-1	-	CASSRLAGTDTQYF	TGTGCCAGCAGCCGACTAGCGGGTACGGATACGCAGTATTTT
TRBJ1-5	-	TRBV12-3/TRBV12-4	-	CASSSRGLSAVSNQPQHF	TGTGCCAGCAGTTCCAGGGGTCTCAGTGCGGTGAGCAATCAGCCCCAGCATTTT
TRBJ1-5	-	TRBV6-6	-	CASSYLKSGSKMPQHF	TGTGCCAGCAGTTACTTAAAGAGCGGGTCCAAAATGCCCCAGCATTTT
TRBJ2-7	TRBD1	TRBV5-1	few	CASSYRGEGYEQYF	TGCGCCAGCAGCTACAGGGGAGAAGGCTACGAGCAGTACTTC
TRBJ2-7	-	TRBV4-2	many	CASSQDSRVYEQYF	TGTGCCAGCAGCCAAGATAGTCGGGTCTACGAGCAGTACTTC
TRBJ2-5	-	TRBV7-9	-	CASSWYRAAGRETQYF	TGTGCCAGCAGCTGGTACCGGGCGGCCGGTCGGGAGACCCAGTACTTC
TRBJ2-2	-	TRBV7-9	-	CATDRYTGELFF	TGTGCCACGGACCGTTACACCGGGGAGCTGTTTTTT
TRBJ2-5	TRBD2	TRBV20-1	-	CSARGGGPQETQYF	TGCAGTGCTAGAGGCGGGGGACCCCAAGAGACCCAGTACTTC
TRBJ2-2	-	TRBV3-1	many	CASSPRVLSGELFF	TGTGCCAGCAGCCCGAGGGTTCTCTCCGGGGAGCTGTTTTTT
TRBJ2-7	-	TRBV7-2	few	CASSLERGVGGEQYF	TGTGCCAGCAGCTTAGAGCGCGGAGTAGGTGGCGAGCAGTACTTC
TRBJ1-1	-	TRBV29-1	-	CSGYRNTEAFF	TGCAGCGGATACAGGAACACTGAAGCTTTCTTT
TRBJ1-5	-	TRBV5-6	few	CASSLRSRSNQPQHF	TGTGCCAGCAGCTTACGGAGCCGTAGCAATCAGCCCCAGCATTTT
TRBJ2-3	-	TRBV29-1	few	CSVVHLSTDTQYF	TGCAGCGTTGTTCACCTTAGCACAGATACGCAGTATTTT